Listed here are 23 T cell receptor beta chains from one sample, sequenced in a study of blood T cell repertoires in COVID-19. Measured with immunoSEQ multiplex PCR; TCRdb has only the in-frame clones, and not every one. The table lists approximately 170,000 clones, roughly nine tenths of them singletons. Sequencing was carried out using peripheral blood. The receptors derive from a woman of 80 years or more in a cohort sampled during active or convalescent COVID-19.

V gene TRBV6-2 or TRBV6-3 combines with J gene TRBJ1-6, with TRBD1 identical over 11 bases. The CDR3 is 16 amino acids. Germline V CDR1 and CDR2: MNHEY, SVGEGT. V gave up 2 bases and J gave up 7 bases; unmatched junction bases: 4. The CDR3: CASSYRTGGSNSPLHF. The CDR3 nucleotides are TGTGCCAGCAGTTACCGGACAGGGGGCTCGAATTCACCCCTCCACTTT.

The chain employs TRBV24-1 and TRBJ1-6, with 8 bases that match TRBD1. Germline loops: CDR1 KGHDR, CDR2 SFDVKD. The CDR3 sequence is 13 residues long. After removal of 4 bases from V and 15 bases from J, the junction contained 7 bases not matched to a gene. CDR3 amino acids: CATSDGDRRLLHF. CDR3 coding DNA: TGTGCCACCAGTGACGGGGACAGGAGACTCCTCCACTTT.

The CDR3 DNA is TGTGCCAGCAGCGTAAAAACTAGCACAGATACGCAGTATTTT. Translated, it gives CASSVKTSTDTQYF. The V and J genes are TRBV9 and TRBJ2-3; no definite D call. V lost 1 base and J 0 bases, leaving 6 bases between the germline ends. Germline loops: CDR1 SGDLS, CDR2 YYNGEE. The CDR3 runs 14 residues.

The rearrangement joins TRBV6-5 to TRBJ2-7; D remains unclear. Trimming stripped 8 bases from V and 2 bases from J, with 16 bases between. Germline V lookup: CDR1 MNHEY, CDR2 SVGAGI. The CDR3 totals 14 residues. The CDR3 nucleotides read TGTGCCAGCGTCCTGGGCCTGGATCCCTACGAGCAGTACTTC. Protein sequence: CASVLGLDPYEQYF.

This chain joins TRBV14 and TRBJ2-1; no clear D. Between the trimmed V and J ends, which lost 2 bases and 10 bases, there was a span of 9 bases. The CDR3 covers 12 residues. The germline V gene has CDR1 SGHDN and CDR2 FVKESK. The CDR3 protein is CASSQTLREQFF. As DNA, the CDR3 is TGTGCCAGCAGCCAAACGTTGAGAGAGCAGTTCTTC. Supplemented by reference TRBV14 and TRBJ2-1, the full variable domain reads EAGVTQFPSHSVIEKGQTVTLRCDPISGHDNLYWYRRVMGKEIKFLLHFVKESKQDESGMPNNRFLAERTGGTYSTLKVQPAELEDSGVYFCASSQTLREQFFGPGTRLTVL.

This clone came up once. The J gene is TRBJ2-7, the V gene TRBV6-1; 7 bases fit TRBD1. The CDR3 covers 17 residues. Looked up from germline, CDR1 is MNHNS and CDR2 is SASEGT. V gave up 1 base and J gave up 2 bases; unmatched junction bases: 11. CDR3 sequence reads: CASSEGGTVDVPYEQYF. For the CDR3, the DNA is TGTGCCAGCAGTGAAGGGGGGACAGTTGACGTGCCCTACGAGCAGTACTTC.

J is TRBJ1-1 and V is TRBV24-1, with unresolved D. The germline CDR1 and CDR2 sequences are KGHDR and SFDVKD. CDR3 length: 14 residues. Trimming left V 3 bases short and J 2 bases short, with 9 bases between. The CDR3 sequence is CATSDPASNTEAFF. CDR3 DNA sequence: TGTGCCACCAGTGATCCCGCGTCCAACACTGAAGCTTTCTTT.

The chain carries TRBV5-6 and TRBJ2-3; TRBD2 agrees at 11 bases. The V gene's germline CDR1 is SGHDT and CDR2 YYEEEE. CDR3 length equals 17 residues. V was clipped by 0 bases and J by 7 bases; unmatched bases: 10. This chain's CDR3 is CASSLGLAGPPQYTQYF. The CDR3 coding sequence is TGTGCCAGCAGCTTGGGACTAGCGGGGCCCCCACAATATACGCAGTATTTT.

This sequence joins TRBV10-3 and TRBJ1-5, with D perhaps TRBD1 (5 bases). V was shortened by 6 bases and J by 5 bases, with 11 bases between the two germline ends. CDR3 length: 13 residues. The germline V gene encodes CDR1 ENHRY and CDR2 SYGVKD. CDR3 nucleotide sequence: TGTGCCATCAGATTAGACAGAGATCAGCCCCAGCATTTT. It codes for CAIRLDRDQPQHF.

The chain links TRBV11-3 to TRBJ1-3, with D maybe TRBD1 (5 bases). This CDR3 region has 15 residues. V lost 6 bases and J lost 0, with 12 bases in between. Germline lookup yields CDR1 SGHNT and CDR2 YENEEA. The DNA for the CDR3 is TGTGCCAGCAGTCCCGACAGTCTCTCTGGAAACACCATATATTTT. Protein sequence: CASSPDSLSGNTIYF.

The chain links TRBV5-1 to TRBJ2-5, with unresolved D. Germline lookup yields CDR1 SGHRS and CDR2 YFSETQ. The CDR3 has 14 amino acids. V was cut by 0 bases and J by 2 bases, with 8 bases left in between. CDR3 sequence reads: CASSLGLLQETQYF. Written as DNA, the CDR3 is TGCGCCAGCAGCTTGGGACTCCTTCAAGAGACCCAGTACTTC.

The CDR3 DNA reads as TGTGCCAGCAGGAAGTCAGCCAGGGAAAATCAGCCCCAGCATTTT. This sequence encodes CASRKSARENQPQHF. The chain employs TRBV6-5 and TRBJ1-5; a possible D gene is TRBD1 (5 bases). CDR1 MNHEY and CDR2 SVGAGI come from the germline V gene. This CDR3 has 15 residues. V dropped 6 bases and J dropped 4 bases, with 16 bases sitting between them.

This clone was found a few times. The CDR3 sequence: CASSQDQGTYGYTF. The CDR3 nucleotides are TGCGCCAGCAGCCAAGACCAGGGGACCTATGGCTACACCTTC. This chain connects TRBV4-1 to TRBJ1-2, with D possibly matching TRBD1 (6 bases). Trimming took 0 bases from V and 4 from J, leaving 9 bases between them. This CDR3 spans 14 amino acids. Germline V gene lookup returns CDR1 MGHRA and CDR2 YSYEKL.

The V and J genes are TRBV21-1 and TRBJ2-7; the tabulated D call, TRBD1, remains unverified against the DNA. TRBV21-1 has pseudogene status. This CDR3 region has 17 residues. In DNA, the CDR3 is TGTGCCAGCAGCAAAGGGGGACAGGCCTACACCCGGGGCGAGCAGTACGTC. Its translation is CASSKGGQAYTRGEQYV.

The chain has TRBV5-6 and TRBJ1-3; D remains unclear. The CDR3 runs 14 residues. Germline lookup yields CDR1 SGHDT and CDR2 YYEEEE. Between the trimmed V and J ends, which lost 0 bases and 2 bases, there was a span of 6 bases. The CDR3 nucleotides read TGTGCCAGCAGCTTGGTGGGAGCTGGAAACACCATATATTTT. Protein sequence: CASSLVGAGNTIYF.

Note on this clone: One end of the junction does not line up with germline, which may come from a read error. This chain joins TRBV10-3 and TRBJ1-5; D is perhaps TRBD1 (5 bases). The CDR3 loop spans 16 amino acids. Germline V gives CDR1 ENHRY, CDR2 SYGVKD. The chain's CDR3 is CATGPLIDSSSQPQHF. In DNA form, the CDR3 reads TGTGCCACAGGTCCCCTCATTGACAGCAGCAGTCAGCCCCAGCATTTT.

The chain has TRBV2 and TRBJ2-7; D may be TRBD1 (6 bases). Trimming cost V 6 bases and J 5 bases, with 20 bases left between them. This CDR3 region has 15 residues. Germline V gene data show CDR1 as SNHLY and CDR2 as FYNNEI. The CDR3 protein is CASRGSGQGFDEQYF. The CDR3 nucleotides are TGTGCCAGCAGGGGGTCTGGGCAGGGGTTCGACGAGCAGTACTTC.

This clone appeared a single time. The rearrangement joins TRBV11-2 to TRBJ1-1; D is ambiguous. CDR1 is SGHAT, CDR2 FQNNGV, per germline. V lost 2 bases, J lost 1 base, and 11 bases lay in between. The CDR3 loop spans 15 amino acids. The CDR3 loop is CASSLRGGWNTEAFF. CDR3 DNA sequence: TGTGCCAGCAGCTTACGCGGCGGGTGGAACACTGAAGCTTTCTTT. Full variable domain (outside the CDR3, taken from reference TRBV11-2 and TRBJ1-1): EAGVAQSPRYKIIEKRQSVAFWCNPISGHATLYWYQQILGQGPKLLIQFQNNGVVDDSQLPKDRFSAERLKGVDSTLKIQPAKLEDSAVYLCASSLRGGWNTEAFFGQGTRLTVV.

This chain uses TRBV6-5 with TRBJ2-1, with 10 bases aligning to TRBD2. The CDR3 contains 13 residues. The ends lost 5 bases at V and 8 bases at J; junction bases unmatched: 3. From germline, CDR1 is MNHEY and CDR2 SVGAGI. CDR3 region: CASSPGTSDEQFF. In nucleotides, the CDR3 is TGTGCCAGCAGTCCAGGGACTAGCGATGAGCAGTTCTTC.

The chain links TRBV27 to TRBJ1-5, with D tentatively TRBD1 (5 bases). CDR3 size: 13 residues. Germline CDR1 and CDR2: MNHEY and SMNVEV (reference sequence). V lost 6 bases to trimming and J lost 5 bases, with 11 bases between them. CDR3 in amino acids: CASSGGVDQPQHF. The CDR3 DNA sequence: TGTGCCAGCAGCGGGGGGGTTGATCAGCCCCAGCATTTT.

J is TRBJ2-7 and V is TRBV6-5; tentative D call: TRBD1 (6 bases). There are 13 residues in the CDR3. CDR1 and CDR2 from the germline V gene are MNHEY and SVGAGI. V gave up 6 bases and J gave up 9 bases, with 18 bases separating them. The CDR3 is CASSPQGKAVQYV. CDR3 bases: TGTGCCAGCAGCCCCCAGGGGAAGGCGGTGCAGTACGTC.

The chain uses TRBV18 and TRBJ2-1; D perhaps matches TRBD2 (5 bases). The V gene lost 3 bases and the J gene lost 8 bases, with 20 bases spanning the gap. There are 16 residues in the CDR3. Looked up from germline, CDR1 is KGHSH and CDR2 is LQKENI. CDR3: CASSPTQEASTHEQFF. DNA for the CDR3: TGTGCCAGCTCACCGACCCAAGAGGCTAGCACCCATGAGCAGTTCTTC.

This clone was picked up one time. V gene TRBV5-4 combines with J gene TRBJ2-2; D might be TRBD2 (5 bases). The CDR3 is 13 amino acids. CDR1 is SGHNT and CDR2 is YYREEE in the germline V gene (reference sequence). V lost 1 base and J 8 bases, leaving 9 bases between the germline ends. The CDR3 DNA sequence: TGTGCCAGCAGCTTGACCGGAGGAGGGGAGCTGTTTTTT. It translates to CASSLTGGGELFF.